These 9 T cell receptor beta chains were sequenced from one sample in a study of shared clonotypes between healthy human individuals. The assay was immunoSEQ multiplex PCR, and TCRdb's table has in-frame clones only and misses some. The sample has fewer than 3 million clones; just under 95% are singletons. Material for sequencing was naive CD4+ T cells from PBMCs. Subset meaning: CD45RA+ positively selected. The receptor source for this set is a man aged 18 to 30 in good health. Some clones in this sample may be carry-over from other donors' samples.

In regard to this clone: In the same sample, other DNA sequences code for this CDR3. The CDR3 region is CASSLGQGGYTF. The CDR3 bases are TGCGCCAGCAGCTTGGGACAGGGGGGCTACACCTTC. This chain uses TRBV5-1 with TRBJ1-2; TRBD1 agrees at 8 bases. Trimming cost V 0 bases and J 8 bases; bases outside gene matches: 0. The CDR3 is made up of 12 amino acids. Germline assignment: CDR1 SGHRS and CDR2 YFSETQ.

As concerns this clone: Other DNA sequences in the same sample also yield this CDR3. V and J are TRBV9 and TRBJ2-1, with 8 positions matching TRBD2. The CDR3 has 15 residues. V shed 0 bases and J 4 bases; nucleotides not matched to a gene: 3. Germline V CDR1 and CDR2: SGDLS, YYNGEE. Here the CDR3 reads CASSVVAGLYNEQFF. As DNA, the CDR3 is TGTGCCAGCAGCGTAGTAGCGGGATTGTACAATGAGCAGTTCTTC.

The CDR3 bases are TGTGCCAGCAGCCAAACGGGCTCCTACAATGAGCAGTTCTTC. Translation gives CASSQTGSYNEQFF. This chain uses TRBV6-1 with TRBJ2-1; D is unresolved. The CDR3 is 14 amino acids. The germline V and J ends were trimmed by 6 bases and 0 bases, with 9 bases remaining between them. In germline, CDR1 is MNHNS, CDR2 SASEGT.

This clone was picked up one time. V is TRBV29-1 and J is TRBJ2-3; 10 bases are shared with TRBD2. CDR1 is SQVTM, CDR2 ANQGSEA, per germline. The CDR3 spans 13 residues. CDR3 residues: CSGAGGAGDTQYF. The CDR3 region has the DNA TGCAGTGGAGCGGGGGGGGCCGGAGATACGCAGTATTTT.

The chain employs TRBV11-2 and TRBJ2-3, with TRBD2 matching 7 bases. From germline, CDR1 is SGHAT and CDR2 FQNNGV. This CDR3 is 15 amino acids long. V lost 1 base to trimming and J lost 6 bases; unmatched junction nucleotides: 7. CDR3 sequence reads: CASSLGGGSGDTQYF. The DNA of the CDR3 is TGTGCCAGCAGCTTAGGCGGCGGGAGTGGGGATACGCAGTATTTT. Complete variable domain (other parts from reference TRBV11-2 and TRBJ2-3): EAGVAQSPRYKIIEKRQSVAFWCNPISGHATLYWYQQILGQGPKLLIQFQNNGVVDDSQLPKDRFSAERLKGVDSTLKIQPAKLEDSAVYLCASSLGGGSGDTQYFGPGTRLTVL.

The V call is TRBV28, the J call TRBJ2-7, with TRBD1 identical over 9 bases. CDR1 and CDR2 (germline): MDHEN, SYDVKM. Unmatched junction bases numbered 12, after V lost 8 bases and J lost 1 base. CDR3 length equals 16 residues. The CDR3 reads CASLTFGQGLSYEQYF. The CDR3 DNA is TGTGCCAGCCTCACTTTCGGACAGGGGCTGTCCTACGAGCAGTACTTC.

Of note for this clone: Different DNA sequences within this sample yield the same CDR3. The V call is TRBV2, the J call TRBJ1-2, with 7 bases lining up with TRBD1. The junction had 5 bases not matched to a gene; V was cut back by 6 bases and J by 1 base. Germline CDR1 SNHLY, CDR2 FYNNEI. This CDR3 is 14 amino acids long. The DNA of the CDR3 is TGTGCCAGCAGGGGGGACAGTTATAACTATGGCTACACCTTC. Translation gives CASRGDSYNYGYTF.

The chain has TRBV7-2 and TRBJ2-5, with 8 bases aligning to TRBD2. Germline V gene lookup returns CDR1 SGHTA and CDR2 FQGNSA. V trimming: 4 bases; J trimming: 5 bases; junction bases outside the gene matches: 9. The CDR3 length is 15 residues. The CDR3 loop reads CASSSPSGLVETQYF. The DNA for the CDR3 is TGTGCCAGCAGCTCACCCTCGGGACTAGTCGAGACCCAGTACTTC.

J is TRBJ1-4 and V is TRBV11-2; maybe TRBD1 (6 bases). CDR1 and CDR2 from the germline V gene are SGHAT and FQNNGV. This CDR3 is 17 amino acids long. The ends were cut back, 5 bases at V and 4 bases at J, with 20 bases in the middle. This chain's CDR3 is CASSTLTGTPGNEKLFF. CDR3 sequence (DNA): TGTGCCAGCAGCACCCTTACAGGGACTCCGGGTAATGAAAAACTGTTTTTT.